The present TCR beta chain was sequenced within a study of T cell changes during pregnancy in multiple sclerosis. Data came from immunoSEQ multiplex PCR; TCRdb stores just in-frame clones and leaves some out. Of just under 65,000 clones listed, 75% to 95% are singletons. The V gene end was trimmed by 0 bases and the J gene end by 4 bases; junction bases not matched to a gene: 4. This CDR3 contains 16 residues. CDR1 is SGDLS and CDR2 is YYNGEE in the germline V gene. The chain recombines TRBV9 with TRBJ1-2, with TRBD1 matching over 12 bases. The sample in question was peripheral blood, obtained after pregnancy. This TCR derives from a female donor in good health, enrolled as a control in a pregnancy study. The CDR3 nucleotides read TGTGCCAGCAGCGTAGGAGGGGACAGGGGGCCCTATGGCTACACCTTC. Its protein product is CASSVGGDRGPYGYTF.